The sequence of this T cell receptor beta chain was determined in a study of PD-1 blockade in classical Hodgkin lymphoma. Noted time point: newly diagnosed, previously untreated cHL patient sample. The authors used newly diagnosed, untreated classical Hodgkin lymphoma PBMCs as comparison. Remarks on this clone: Its antigen is unidentified.

J gave up 7 bases and V 4 bases, and 8 bases lay outside the gene matches. CDR1 and CDR2 from the germline V gene are SGDLS and YYNGEE. The CDR3 spans 15 residues. Study-wide results and limits: The drivers behind the repertoire differences, possibly disease activity or prior therapy, remain undefined. Reports indicated that newly diagnosed patients had lower baseline TCR diversity than healthy donors did.

The table came from immunoSEQ multiplex PCR; TCRdb's copy has only in-frame clones and leaves some out. The table records 20,000 to 25,000 clones, 90% to 95% of them present only once. Sequenced input: peripheral blood mononuclear cells (PBMCs). The chain combines TRBV9 with TRBJ2-1, with TRBD2 matching over 10 bases. The sequence was collected from a human donor with classical Hodgkin lymphoma. The CDR3 loop reads CASSFSGTSVNEQFF. For the CDR3, the DNA is TGTGCCAGCAGCTTCTCCGGGACTAGCGTTAATGAGCAGTTCTTC.